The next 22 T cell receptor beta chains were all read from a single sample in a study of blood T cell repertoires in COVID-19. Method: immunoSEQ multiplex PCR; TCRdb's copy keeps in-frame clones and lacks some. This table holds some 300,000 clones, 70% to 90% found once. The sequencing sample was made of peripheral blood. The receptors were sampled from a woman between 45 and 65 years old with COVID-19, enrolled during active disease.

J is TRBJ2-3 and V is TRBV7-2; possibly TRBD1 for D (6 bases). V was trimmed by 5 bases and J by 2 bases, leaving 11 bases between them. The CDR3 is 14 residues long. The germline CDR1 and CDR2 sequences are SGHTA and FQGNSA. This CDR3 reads CASSATGFTDTQYF. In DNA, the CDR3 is TGTGCCAGCAGCGCCACAGGGTTCACAGATACGCAGTATTTT.

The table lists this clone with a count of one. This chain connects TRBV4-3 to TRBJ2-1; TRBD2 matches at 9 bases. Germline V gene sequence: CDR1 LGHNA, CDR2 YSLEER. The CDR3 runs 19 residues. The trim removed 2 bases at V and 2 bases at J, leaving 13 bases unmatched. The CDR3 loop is CASSQSLGSGTSPYNEQFF. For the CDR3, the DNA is TGCGCCAGCAGCCAAAGTTTAGGGTCCGGGACTAGCCCCTACAATGAGCAGTTCTTC.

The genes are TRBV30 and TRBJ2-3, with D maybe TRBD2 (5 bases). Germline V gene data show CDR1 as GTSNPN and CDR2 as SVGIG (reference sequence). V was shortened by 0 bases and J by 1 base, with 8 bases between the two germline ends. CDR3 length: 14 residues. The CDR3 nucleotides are TGTGCCTGGAGTGTTACCGGGGGCACAGATACGCAGTATTTT. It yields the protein CAWSVTGGTDTQYF.

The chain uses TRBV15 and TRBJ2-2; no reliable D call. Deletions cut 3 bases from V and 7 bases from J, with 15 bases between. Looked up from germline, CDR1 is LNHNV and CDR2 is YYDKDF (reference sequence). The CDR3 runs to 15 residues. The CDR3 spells CATSRPQIQIGELFF. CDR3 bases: TGTGCCACCAGCAGGCCTCAAATACAGATCGGGGAGCTGTTTTTT.

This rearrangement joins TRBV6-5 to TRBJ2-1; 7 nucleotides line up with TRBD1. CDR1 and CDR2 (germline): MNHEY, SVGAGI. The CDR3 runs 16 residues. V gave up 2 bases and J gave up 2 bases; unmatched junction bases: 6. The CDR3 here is CASSYEGAGTYNEQFF. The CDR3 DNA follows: TGTGCCAGCAGTTACGAGGGGGCCGGGACCTACAATGAGCAGTTCTTC.

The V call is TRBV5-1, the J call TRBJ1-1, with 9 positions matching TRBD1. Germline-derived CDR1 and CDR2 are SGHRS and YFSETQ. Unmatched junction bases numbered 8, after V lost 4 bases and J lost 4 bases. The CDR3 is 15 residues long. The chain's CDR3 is CASSPGTGRSTEAFF. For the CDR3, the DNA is TGCGCCAGCAGCCCAGGGACAGGGAGAAGCACTGAAGCTTTCTTT.

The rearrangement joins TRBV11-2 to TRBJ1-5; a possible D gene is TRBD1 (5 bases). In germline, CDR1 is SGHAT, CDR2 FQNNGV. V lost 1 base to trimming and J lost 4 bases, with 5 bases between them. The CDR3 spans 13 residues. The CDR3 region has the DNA TGTGCCAGCAGCTTAGGGACAAATCAGCCCCAGCATTTT. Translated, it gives CASSLGTNQPQHF.

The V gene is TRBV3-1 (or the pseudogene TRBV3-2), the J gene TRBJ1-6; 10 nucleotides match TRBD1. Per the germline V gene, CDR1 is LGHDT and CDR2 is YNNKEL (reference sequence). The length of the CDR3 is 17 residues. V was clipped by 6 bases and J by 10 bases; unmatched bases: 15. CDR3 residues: CASRASGTGVLESPLHF. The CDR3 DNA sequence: TGTGCCAGCAGGGCTTCGGGGACAGGGGTGTTGGAATCACCCCTCCACTTT.

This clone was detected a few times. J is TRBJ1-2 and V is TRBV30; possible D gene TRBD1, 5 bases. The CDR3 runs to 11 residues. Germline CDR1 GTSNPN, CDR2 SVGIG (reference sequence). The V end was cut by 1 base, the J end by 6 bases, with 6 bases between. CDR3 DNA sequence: TGTGCCTGGAGTGACAGGCATGGCTACACCTTC. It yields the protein CAWSDRHGYTF.

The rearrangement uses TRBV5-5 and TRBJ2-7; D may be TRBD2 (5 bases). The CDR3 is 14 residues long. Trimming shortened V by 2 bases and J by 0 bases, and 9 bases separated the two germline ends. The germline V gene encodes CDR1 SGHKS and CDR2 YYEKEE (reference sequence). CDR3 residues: CASSLGRASYEQYF. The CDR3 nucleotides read TGTGCCAGCAGCTTAGGGCGGGCCTCCTACGAGCAGTACTTC.

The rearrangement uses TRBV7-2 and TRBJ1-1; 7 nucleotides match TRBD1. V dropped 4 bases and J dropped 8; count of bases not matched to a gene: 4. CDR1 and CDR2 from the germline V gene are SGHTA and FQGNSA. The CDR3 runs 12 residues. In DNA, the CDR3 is TGTGCCAGCAGCTGGTTGACAGGGGAAGCTTTCTTT. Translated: CASSWLTGEAFF.

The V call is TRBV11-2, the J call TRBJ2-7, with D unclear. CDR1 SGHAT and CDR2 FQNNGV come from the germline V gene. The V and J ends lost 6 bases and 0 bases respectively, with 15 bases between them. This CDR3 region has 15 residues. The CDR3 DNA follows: TGTGCCAGCAGACCTTCCGGCGGCAGCTCCTACGAGCAGTACTTC. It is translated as CASRPSGGSSYEQYF.

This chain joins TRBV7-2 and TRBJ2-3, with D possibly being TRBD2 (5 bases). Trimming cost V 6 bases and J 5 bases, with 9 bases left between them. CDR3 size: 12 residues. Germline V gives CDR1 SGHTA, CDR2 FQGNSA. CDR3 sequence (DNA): TGTGCCAGCAGTCCAACTAGAGATACGCAGTATTTT. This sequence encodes CASSPTRDTQYF.

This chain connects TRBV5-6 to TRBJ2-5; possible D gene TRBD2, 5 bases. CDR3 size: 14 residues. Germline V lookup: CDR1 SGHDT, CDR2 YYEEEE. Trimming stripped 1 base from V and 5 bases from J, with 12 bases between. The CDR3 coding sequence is TGTGCCAGCAGCTTGACTAGGTTACCGGAGACCCAGTACTTC. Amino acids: CASSLTRLPETQYF. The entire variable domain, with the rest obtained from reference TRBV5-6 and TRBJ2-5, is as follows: DAGVTQSPTHLIKTRGQQVTLRCSPKSGHDTVSWYQQALGQGPQFIFQYYEEEERQRGNFPDRFSGHQFPNYSSELNVNALLLGDSALYLCASSLTRLPETQYFGPGTRLLVL.

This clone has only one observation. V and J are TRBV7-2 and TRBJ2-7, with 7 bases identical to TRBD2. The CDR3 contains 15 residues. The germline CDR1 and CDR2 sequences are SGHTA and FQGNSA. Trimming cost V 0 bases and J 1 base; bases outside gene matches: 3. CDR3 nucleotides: TGTGCCAGCAGCTTAGCAGGACTAGTTTCCTACGAGCAGTACTTC. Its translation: CASSLAGLVSYEQYF. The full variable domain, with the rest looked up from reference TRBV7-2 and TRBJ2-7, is GAGVSQSPSNKVTEKGKDVELRCDPISGHTALYWYRQSLGQGLEFLIYFQGNSAPDKSGLPSDRFSAERTGGSVSTLTIQRTQQEDSAVYLCASSLAGLVSYEQYFGPGTRLTVT.

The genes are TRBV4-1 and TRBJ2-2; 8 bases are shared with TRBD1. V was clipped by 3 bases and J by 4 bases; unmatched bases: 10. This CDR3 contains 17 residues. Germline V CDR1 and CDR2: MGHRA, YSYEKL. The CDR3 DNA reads TGCGCCAGCAGCCACGCACGCTCTACAGGGGGCACCGGGGAGCTGTTTTTT. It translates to CASSHARSTGGTGELFF.

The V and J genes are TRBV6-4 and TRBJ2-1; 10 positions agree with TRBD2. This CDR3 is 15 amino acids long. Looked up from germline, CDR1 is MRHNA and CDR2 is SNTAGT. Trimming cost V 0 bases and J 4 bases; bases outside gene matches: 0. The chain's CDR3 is CASSDSAGGYNEQFF. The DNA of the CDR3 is TGTGCCAGCAGTGACTCAGCGGGAGGGTACAATGAGCAGTTCTTC.

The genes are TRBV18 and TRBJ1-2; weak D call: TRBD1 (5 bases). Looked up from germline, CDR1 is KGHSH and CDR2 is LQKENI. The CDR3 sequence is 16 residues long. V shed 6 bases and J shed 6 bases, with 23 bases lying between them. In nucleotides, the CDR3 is TGTGCCAGCTCCCCCACACCCACAGTATCGGACAATGGCTACACCTTC. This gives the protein CASSPTPTVSDNGYTF.

The CDR3, as DNA: TGTGCCAGCAGCACCGGACAGGTTGGCGAAGAGACCCAGTACTTC. Translating gives CASSTGQVGEETQYF. The J gene is TRBJ2-5, the V gene TRBV11-3; TRBD1 matches 7 bases. The CDR3 runs to 15 residues. Per the germline V gene, CDR1 is SGHNT and CDR2 is YENEEA. The V gene end was trimmed by 5 bases and the J gene end by 3 bases; junction bases not matched to a gene: 9.

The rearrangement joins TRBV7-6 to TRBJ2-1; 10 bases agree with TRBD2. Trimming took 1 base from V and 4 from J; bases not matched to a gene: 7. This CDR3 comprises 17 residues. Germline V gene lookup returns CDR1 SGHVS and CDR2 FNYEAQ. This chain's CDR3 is CASSLVRLAGVYNEQFF. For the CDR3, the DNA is TGTGCCAGCAGCTTAGTTCGGCTAGCGGGAGTTTACAATGAGCAGTTCTTC.

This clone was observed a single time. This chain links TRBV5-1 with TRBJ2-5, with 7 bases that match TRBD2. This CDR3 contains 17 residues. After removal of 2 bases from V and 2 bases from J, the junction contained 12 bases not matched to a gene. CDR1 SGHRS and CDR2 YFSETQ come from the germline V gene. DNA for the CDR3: TGCGCCAGCAGCTTTTCTTGGGGGGGAGTGACGCAAGAGACCCAGTACTTC. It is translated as CASSFSWGGVTQETQYF.

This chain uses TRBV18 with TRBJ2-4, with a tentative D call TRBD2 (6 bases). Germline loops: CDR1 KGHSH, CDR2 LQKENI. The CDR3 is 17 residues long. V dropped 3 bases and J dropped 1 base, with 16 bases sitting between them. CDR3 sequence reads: CASSPSFGEEAKNIQYF. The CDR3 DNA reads TGTGCCAGCTCACCCTCCTTTGGGGAGGAGGCCAAAAACATTCAGTACTTC.